This T cell receptor (beta chain) was found in a study of shared clonotypes between healthy human individuals. CD45RO negativity and positive selection for CCR7 defined naive CD8 cells, a population that excluded terminally differentiated effector memory CD45RA+ cells. Remarks on this clone: Its cognate antigen is unknown.

V was trimmed by 0 bases and J by 2 bases, leaving 8 bases between them. There are 15 residues in the CDR3. The germline CDR1 and CDR2 sequences are LNHDA and SQIVND (reference sequence). Sequencing was performed with immunoSEQ multiplex PCR; in TCRdb, only in-frame clones are kept and a portion is missing. The sample lists hundreds of thousands of clones, about 95% occurring once. General study points: Larger estimated richness was generally seen in naive subsets than in memory subsets.

This chain connects TRBV19 to TRBJ2-1; no clear D. Sequences were obtained from naive CD8+ T cells sorted from blood. The receptor was isolated from a young woman in good health. CDR3 coding DNA: TGTGCCAGTAGTATAGATCTTGCGCCCTACAATGAGCAGTTCTTC. Protein sequence: CASSIDLAPYNEQFF.